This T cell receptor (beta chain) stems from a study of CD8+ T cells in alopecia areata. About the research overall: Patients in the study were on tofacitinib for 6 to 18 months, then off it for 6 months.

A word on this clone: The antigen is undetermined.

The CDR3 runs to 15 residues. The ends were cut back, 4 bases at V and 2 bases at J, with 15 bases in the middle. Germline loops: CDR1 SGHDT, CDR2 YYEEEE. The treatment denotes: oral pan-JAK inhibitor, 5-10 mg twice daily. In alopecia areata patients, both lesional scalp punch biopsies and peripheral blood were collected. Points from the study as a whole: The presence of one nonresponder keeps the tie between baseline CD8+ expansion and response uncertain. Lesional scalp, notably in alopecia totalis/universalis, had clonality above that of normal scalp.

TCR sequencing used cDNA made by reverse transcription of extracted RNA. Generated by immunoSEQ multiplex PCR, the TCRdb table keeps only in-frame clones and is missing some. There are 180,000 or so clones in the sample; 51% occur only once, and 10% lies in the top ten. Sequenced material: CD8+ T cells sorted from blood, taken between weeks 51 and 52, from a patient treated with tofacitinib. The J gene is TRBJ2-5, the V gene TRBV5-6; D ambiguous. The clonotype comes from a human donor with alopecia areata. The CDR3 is CASSEPQRDQETQYF. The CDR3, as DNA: TGTGCCAGCAGCGAACCACAAAGGGATCAAGAGACCCAGTACTTC.